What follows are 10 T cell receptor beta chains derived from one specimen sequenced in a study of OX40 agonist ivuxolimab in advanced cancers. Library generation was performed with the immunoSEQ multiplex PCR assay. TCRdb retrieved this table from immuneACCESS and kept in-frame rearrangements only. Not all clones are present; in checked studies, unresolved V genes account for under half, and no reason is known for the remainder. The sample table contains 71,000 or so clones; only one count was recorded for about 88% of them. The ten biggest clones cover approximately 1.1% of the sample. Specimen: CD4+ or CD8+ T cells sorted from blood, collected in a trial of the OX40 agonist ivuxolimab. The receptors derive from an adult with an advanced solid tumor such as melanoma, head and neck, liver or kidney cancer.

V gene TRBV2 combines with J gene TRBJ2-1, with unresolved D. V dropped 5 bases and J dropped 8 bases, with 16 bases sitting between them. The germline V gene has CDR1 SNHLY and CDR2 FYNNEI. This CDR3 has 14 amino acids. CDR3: CASSPDPSVYEQFF. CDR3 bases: TGTGCCAGCAGTCCGGACCCAAGCGTTTATGAGCAGTTCTTC.

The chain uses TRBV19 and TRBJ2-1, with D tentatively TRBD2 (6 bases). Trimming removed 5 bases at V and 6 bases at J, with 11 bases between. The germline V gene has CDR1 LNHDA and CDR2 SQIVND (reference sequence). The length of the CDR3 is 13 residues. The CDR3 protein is CASSPRGGNEQFF. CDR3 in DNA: TGTGCCAGTAGTCCGCGGGGCGGCAATGAGCAGTTCTTC.

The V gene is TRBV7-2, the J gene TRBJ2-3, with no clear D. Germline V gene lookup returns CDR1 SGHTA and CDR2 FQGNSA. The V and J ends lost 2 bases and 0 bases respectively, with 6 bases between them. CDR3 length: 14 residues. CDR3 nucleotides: TGTGCCAGCAGCTTACTGGGAAGCACAGATACGCAGTATTTT. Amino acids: CASSLLGSTDTQYF. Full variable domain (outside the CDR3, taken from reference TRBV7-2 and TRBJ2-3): GAGVSQSPSNKVTEKGKDVELRCDPISGHTALYWYRQSLGQGLEFLIYFQGNSAPDKSGLPSDRFSAERTGGSVSTLTIQRTQQEDSAVYLCASSLLGSTDTQYFGPGTRLTVL.

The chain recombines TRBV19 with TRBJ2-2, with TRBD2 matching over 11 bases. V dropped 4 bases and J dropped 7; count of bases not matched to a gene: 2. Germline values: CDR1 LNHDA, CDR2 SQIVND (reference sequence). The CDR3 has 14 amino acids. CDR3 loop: CASSTTSGIGELFF. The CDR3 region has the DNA TGTGCCAGTAGTACGACTAGCGGGATCGGGGAGCTGTTTTTT.

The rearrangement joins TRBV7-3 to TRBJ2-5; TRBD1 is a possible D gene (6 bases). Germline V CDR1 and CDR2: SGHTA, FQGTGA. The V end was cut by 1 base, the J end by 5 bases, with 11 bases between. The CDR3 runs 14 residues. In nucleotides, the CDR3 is TGTGCCAGCAGCTTAAGCCGGGACACGGAGACCCAGTACTTC. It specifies CASSLSRDTETQYF.

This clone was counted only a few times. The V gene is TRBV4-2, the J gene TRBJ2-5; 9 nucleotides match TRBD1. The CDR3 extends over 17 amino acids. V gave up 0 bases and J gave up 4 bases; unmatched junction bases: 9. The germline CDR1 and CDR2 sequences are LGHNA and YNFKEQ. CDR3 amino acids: CASSQDLGGTGRETQYF. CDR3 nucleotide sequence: TGTGCCAGCAGCCAAGATCTTGGAGGGACAGGGCGAGAGACCCAGTACTTC.

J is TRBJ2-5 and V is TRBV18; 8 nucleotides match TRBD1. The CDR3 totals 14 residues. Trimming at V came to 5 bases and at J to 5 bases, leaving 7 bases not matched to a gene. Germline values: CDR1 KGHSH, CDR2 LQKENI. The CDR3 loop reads CASSAMDRVETQYF. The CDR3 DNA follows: TGTGCCAGCTCAGCCATGGACAGGGTGGAGACCCAGTACTTC.

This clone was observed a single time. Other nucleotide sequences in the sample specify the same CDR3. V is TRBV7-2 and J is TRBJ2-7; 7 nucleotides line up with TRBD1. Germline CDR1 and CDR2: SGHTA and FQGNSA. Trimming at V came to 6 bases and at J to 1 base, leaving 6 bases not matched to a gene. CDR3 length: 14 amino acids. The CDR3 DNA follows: TGTGCCAGCAGACAAGACAGGGTGTCCTACGAGCAGTACTTC. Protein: CASRQDRVSYEQYF. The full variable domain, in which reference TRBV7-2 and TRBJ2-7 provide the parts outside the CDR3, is GAGVSQSPSNKVTEKGKDVELRCDPISGHTALYWYRQSLGQGLEFLIYFQGNSAPDKSGLPSDRFSAERTGGSVSTLTIQRTQQEDSAVYLCASRQDRVSYEQYFGPGTRLTVT.

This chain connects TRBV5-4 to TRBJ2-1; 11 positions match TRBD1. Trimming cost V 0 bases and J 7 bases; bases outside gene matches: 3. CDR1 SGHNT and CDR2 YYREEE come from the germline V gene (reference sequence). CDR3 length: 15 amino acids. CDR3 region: CASSLEGDRGNEQFF. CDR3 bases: TGTGCCAGCAGCTTGGAGGGGGACAGGGGGAATGAGCAGTTCTTC.

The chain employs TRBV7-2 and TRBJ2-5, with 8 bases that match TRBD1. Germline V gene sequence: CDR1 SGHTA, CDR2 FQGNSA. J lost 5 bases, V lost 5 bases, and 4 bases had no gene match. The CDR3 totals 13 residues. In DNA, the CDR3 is TGTGCCAGCAGCCCGGACAGGGCGGAGACCCAGTACTTC. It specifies CASSPDRAETQYF.